These T cell receptor beta chains were read from a single sample in a study of post-analysis software for immune sequencing data. In TCRdb, the PCR reads were re-called with MiXCR into one record per CDR3 protein. The sample includes approximately 730,000 distinct CDR3 sequences, just over 45% of them seen just once. The specimen sequenced was blood. The receptors here all came from a girl aged 5-17 years with multiple sclerosis. CDR3s include the opening cysteine and the closing phenylalanine or tryptophan. Each record gives: V gene, clone size, J gene, D gene, CDR3 DNA, CDR3 protein. D genes are given only for firm matches. Not every row has a clone size; where given, it reads once, few, many or a size class.

>TRBV20-1|.|TRBJ2-7|.
TGCAGTGCTAGAGGTGGGGTCAGACCCCCCTACGAGCAGTACTTC
CSARGGVRPPYEQYF
>TRBV4-3|.|TRBJ1-2|.
TGCGCCAGCAGCCCCCTCTTAGGGAACTATGGCTACACCTTC
CASSPLLGNYGYTF
>TRBV11-2|.|TRBJ2-1|.
TGTGCCAGCAGGGACAGAGGGTCCTACAATGAGCAGTTCTTC
CASRDRGSYNEQFF
>TRBV24-1|.|TRBJ2-6|.
TGTGCCACCAGTGACCGACGGGTCTCTGGGGCCAACGTCCTGACTTTC
CATSDRRVSGANVLTF
>TRBV5-1|.|TRBJ2-5|.
TGCGCCAGCAGCTTGGCCGGGATTCCCCAAGAGACCCAGTACTTC
CASSLAGIPQETQYF
>TRBV7-9|.|TRBJ2-3|TRBD1
TGTACCAGCAGCTTATCCGACAGGGGAGGTACGCAGTATTTT
CTSSLSDRGGTQYF
>TRBV19|.|TRBJ2-7|TRBD1
TGTGCCAGTAGTATGGGGGGACAGGGGACCTACGAGCAGTACTTC
CASSMGGQGTYEQYF
>TRBV28|few|TRBJ2-1|TRBD2
TGTGCCAGCAGTTTTCAGCGGGAGGGGAGCCGGCAGTTCTTC
CASSFQREGSRQFF
>TRBV7-6|few|TRBJ2-6|TRBD1
TGTGCCAGCAGCTTCTTCCCCGGGACAGGCGTCTCTGGGGCCAACGTCCTGACTTTC
CASSFFPGTGVSGANVLTF
>TRBV20-1|few|TRBJ2-3|.
TGCAGTGCTAGCCGACCGGACTCGTCGTCGGGGGATACGCAGTATTTT
CSASRPDSSSGDTQYF
>TRBV12-3/TRBV12-4|.|TRBJ2-7|TRBD2
TGTGCCAGCAGCCCTCTTCGGACTAGCGGCTCCTACGAGCAGTACTTC
CASSPLRTSGSYEQYF
>TRBV20-1|.|TRBJ2-1|.
TGCAGTGCTAAACGGACAGAGAGCTCCTACAATGAGCAGTTCTTC
CSAKRTESSYNEQFF
>TRBV5-6|.|TRBJ1-5|.
TGTGCCAGCAGCGGCTACGGGACAAATCAGCCCCAGCATTTT
CASSGYGTNQPQHF
>TRBV29-1|.|TRBJ2-5|.
TGCAGCGTTGATCCATCCGGAGGGACCCAGTACTTC
CSVDPSGGTQYF
>TRBV27|once|TRBJ1-5|.
TGTGCCAGCAGTCCTCGGGGGGCCAATCAGCCCCAGCATTTT
CASSPRGANQPQHF
>TRBV11-2|many|TRBJ1-6|.
TGTGCCAGCAGCGCAGGGCAGGGTTCACCCCTCCACTTT
CASSAGQGSPLHF
>TRBV12-3/TRBV12-4|.|TRBJ2-6|TRBD1
TGTGCCAGCAGTATCCGGGACAGGCGTCTCAACGTCCCGACTTTC
CASSIRDRRLNVPTF
>TRBV20-1|.|TRBJ1-5|.
TGCAGTGCTAGAGATCCGGGACGGAGCAATCAGCCCCAGCATTTT
CSARDPGRSNQPQHF
>TRBV9|.|TRBJ1-5|.
TGTGCCAGCGGCGGGGGTAAGCCCCAGCATTTT
CASGGGKPQHF
>TRBV4-1|.|TRBJ1-5|.
TGCGCCAGCAGCTTCTCCGAAGGCAATCAGCCCCAGCATTTT
CASSFSEGNQPQHF
>TRBV20-1|.|TRBJ1-4|TRBD1
TGCAGTGCTAGAGATTGGGGTGGGACAGGGGGTGAAAAACTGTTTTTT
CSARDWGGTGGEKLFF
>TRBV7-2|.|TRBJ2-1|.
TGTGCCAGCAGCTTAACCAGTAAGCAGTTCTTC
CASSLTSKQFF
>TRBV15|.|TRBJ2-7|.
TGTGCCACCAGCAGTAGACAGCTTTACCCCTACGAGCAGTACTTC
CATSSRQLYPYEQYF
>TRBV7-3|few|TRBJ1-2|TRBD1
TGTGCCAGCAGTAACAGGGGCGGCTATGGCTACACCTTC
CASSNRGGYGYTF
>TRBV7-8|.|TRBJ1-5|.
TGTGCCAGCAGCTTAGCGCTGGCGGGGGATCAGCCCCAGCATTTT
CASSLALAGDQPQHF
>TRBV4-3|few|TRBJ2-7|TRBD2
TGCGCCAGCAGCCCCAGACTAGCGGGAGGTAACGAGCAGTACTTC
CASSPRLAGGNEQYF
>TRBV29-1|many|TRBJ2-1|TRBD2
TGCAGCGTTGGCCGGACTAGTGTCAACAATGAGCAGTTCTTC
CSVGRTSVNNEQFF
>TRBV6-1|.|TRBJ1-4|TRBD1
TGTGCCAGCAGTGCAGACAGGGATCGAATGAAAAGACTGTTTTTT
CASSADRDRMKRLFF
>TRBV11-2|.|TRBJ2-1|.
TGTGCCAGCAGCTTAGATCGGGGTAGCGGCAATGAGCAGTTCTTC
CASSLDRGSGNEQFF
>TRBV20-1|few|TRBJ2-1|TRBD1
TGCAGGCTCGACCCCGGGACAGGAAGGGAATGGGAGCAGTTCTTC
CRLDPGTGREWEQFF
>TRBV20-1|.|TRBJ2-1|.
TGCAGTGCTAGATCGGGTTTCGGCAATGAGCAGTTCTTC
CSARSGFGNEQFF
>TRBV6-1|.|TRBJ1-5|.
TGTGCCAGCAGTGTGTTTCCGGGACAAAGGGTTAGCAATCAGCCCCAGCATTTT
CASSVFPGQRVSNQPQHF
>TRBV12-3/TRBV12-4|.|TRBJ1-6|.
TGTGCCAGCAGTTTGGGTGCGGGACTGGAAAATTCACCCCTCCACTTT
CASSLGAGLENSPLHF
>TRBV5-1|.|TRBJ2-1|.
TGCGCCAGCAGCTTTCGGGACCGCCGCTACAATGAGCAGTTCTTC
CASSFRDRRYNEQFF
>TRBV6-6|.|TRBJ1-4|TRBD1
TGTGCCAGCAGTTACCGGGACAGACCACTTAATGAAAAACTGTTTTTT
CASSYRDRPLNEKLFF
>TRBV29-1|.|TRBJ2-5|.
TGCAGCCTTGGAAGAACAGGGCTTGCCCAAGAGACCCAGTACTTC
CSLGRTGLAQETQYF
>TRBV12-5|.|TRBJ2-7|TRBD1
TGTGCTAGTAAGATAGTTGACAGGGCTTACGAGCAGTACTTC
CASKIVDRAYEQYF
>TRBV12-5|.|TRBJ2-5|TRBD2
TGTGCTAGTGGTTTAGGCGGCGGGGGAGGGTACCAAGAGACCCAGTACTTC
CASGLGGGGGYQETQYF
>TRBV20-1|.|TRBJ2-3|.
TGCAGTGCTAGTCGGAGCACAGATACGCAGTATTTT
CSASRSTDTQYF
>TRBV9|.|TRBJ2-5|.
TGTGCCAGCAGCGTTCGGCTGGAACCAAGAGAGGCCCAGTACTTC
CASSVRLEPREAQYF
>TRBV6-1|.|TRBJ2-1|TRBD2
TGTGCCAGCAGTCAACCCGGGGCTAGCGGGAGAATTAATGAGCAGTTCTTC
CASSQPGASGRINEQFF
>TRBV7-9|.|TRBJ1-4|.
TGTGCCAGCAGCGCTGGTGGGGGAAATGAAAAACTGTTTTTT
CASSAGGGNEKLFF
>TRBV7-2|many|TRBJ2-7|TRBD2
TGTGCCAGCAGAGAGACTAGCGGTTCCATTTTTTACGAGCAGTACTTC
CASRETSGSIFYEQYF
>TRBV10-3|.|TRBJ2-3|.
TGTGCCATCAGTGAAGGCGGGTACACAGATACGCAGTATTTT
CAISEGGYTDTQYF
>TRBV20-1|.|TRBJ2-1|.
TGCAGTGCTAGCAGAGGACTAACGGTGGGGGAGATGGTGCCGTTCTTC
CSASRGLTVGEMVPFF
>TRBV7-9|few|TRBJ2-7|.
TGTGCCAGCAGCTTTGGAGAGAGATACGAGCAGTACTTC
CASSFGERYEQYF
>TRBV7-3|few|TRBJ2-7|.
TGTGCCAGCAGCTTAAGCAGGGACCACGAGCAGTACTTC
CASSLSRDHEQYF
>TRBV30|once|TRBJ2-1|TRBD2
TGTGCCTGGAGTGTAACTAGCGGCTCCTACAATGAGCAGTTCTTC
CAWSVTSGSYNEQFF
>TRBV27|.|TRBJ2-7|TRBD1
TGTGCCAGCAGTTTATCAGGACAGGGGGCGCGGGAGCAGTACTTC
CASSLSGQGAREQYF
>TRBV29-1|.|TRBJ1-1|.
TGCAGCGCCCCAGGGACACCGAACACTGAAGCTTTCTTT
CSAPGTPNTEAFF
>TRBV12-3/TRBV12-4|.|TRBJ2-1|TRBD2
TGTGCCAGCAGGCGGGGAGGGTCCCACAATGAGCAGTTCTTC
CASRRGGSHNEQFF
>TRBV7-6|.|TRBJ2-1|.
TGTGCCAGCAGCTTAGAGTGGGGGAGCTCCTACAATGAGCAGTTCTTC
CASSLEWGSSYNEQFF
>TRBV7-2|.|TRBJ2-5|.
TGTGCCAGCAGGATCCCCCCTGGGGATGAGCAGTACTTC
CASRIPPGDEQYF